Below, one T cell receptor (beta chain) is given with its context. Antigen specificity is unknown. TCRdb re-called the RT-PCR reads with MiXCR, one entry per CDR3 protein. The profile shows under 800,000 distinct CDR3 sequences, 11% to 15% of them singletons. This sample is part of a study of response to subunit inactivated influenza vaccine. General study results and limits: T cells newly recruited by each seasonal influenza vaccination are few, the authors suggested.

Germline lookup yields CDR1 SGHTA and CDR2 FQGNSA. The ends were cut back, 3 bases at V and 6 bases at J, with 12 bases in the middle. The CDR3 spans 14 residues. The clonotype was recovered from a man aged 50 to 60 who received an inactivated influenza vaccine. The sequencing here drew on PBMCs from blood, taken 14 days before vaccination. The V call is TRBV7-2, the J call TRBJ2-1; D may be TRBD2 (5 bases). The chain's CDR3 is CASSFSVSGNEQFF. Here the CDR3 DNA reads TGTGCCAGCAGCTTTAGCGTGTCAGGCAATGAGCAGTTCTTC.